Following are 31 T cell receptor beta chains from one sample sequenced in a study of T cell responses to AZD1222 COVID-19 vaccine. Some clones are missing from TCRdb's copy, which holds only in-frame ones; the method was immunoSEQ multiplex PCR. This table holds about 55,000 clones, roughly 90% found once. Specimen: peripheral blood, collected on day 0 of AZD1222 vaccination. These receptors originate from an adult in good health.

The chain joins TRBV9 to TRBJ1-1, with a tentative D call TRBD1 (6 bases). Germline CDR1 reads SGDLS; CDR2 reads YYNGEE. The CDR3 has 15 amino acids. Between the trimmed V and J ends, which lost 0 bases and 0 bases, there was a span of 9 bases. CDR3 region: CASSVGGLMNTEAFF. The CDR3 bases are TGTGCCAGCAGCGTAGGGGGGCTGATGAACACTGAAGCTTTCTTT.

The chain links TRBV2 to TRBJ2-1; 7 positions match TRBD1. CDR3 length: 14 residues. The junction had 4 bases not matched to a gene; V was cut back by 8 bases and J by 0 bases. Germline V gene sequence: CDR1 SNHLY, CDR2 FYNNEI. CDR3 sequence: CASEDRRSYNEQFF. DNA of the CDR3: TGTGCCAGCGAGGACAGGCGCTCCTACAATGAGCAGTTCTTC.

The V gene is TRBV29-1, the J gene TRBJ2-3; D is unresolved. V was cut by 1 base and J by 2 bases, with 7 bases left in between. The CDR3 loop spans 13 amino acids. Germline values: CDR1 SQVTM, CDR2 ANQGSEA. CDR3 protein: CSVEGRNTDTQYF. The CDR3, as DNA: TGCAGCGTTGAAGGGCGGAACACAGATACGCAGTATTTT.

V usage is TRBV19 and J usage is TRBJ2-7; D gene uncertain. The CDR3 has 13 residues. CDR1 and CDR2 (germline): LNHDA, SQIVND (reference sequence). Trimming took off 4 bases at V and 2 bases at J, with 9 bases between the two ends. The CDR3 bases are TGTGCCAGTAGTAGGATAGGGACCTACGAGCAGTACTTC. This sequence encodes CASSRIGTYEQYF.

This chain uses TRBV7-2 with TRBJ2-5, with D possibly being TRBD2 (5 bases). Looked up from germline, CDR1 is SGHTA and CDR2 is FQGNSA. V lost 3 bases and J 0 bases, leaving 5 bases between the germline ends. The CDR3 is made up of 13 amino acids. CDR3 nucleotides: TGTGCCAGCAGCTTGACTAACCAAGAGACCCAGTACTTC. It translates to CASSLTNQETQYF.

The V call is TRBV4-2, the J call TRBJ2-1, with a possible D match to TRBD1 (6 bases). Trimming left V 3 bases short and J 3 bases short, with 6 bases between. CDR1 is LGHNA and CDR2 is YNFKEQ in the germline V gene. The CDR3 runs 13 residues. CDR3 sequence reads: CASSQDSYNEQFF. The CDR3 coding sequence is TGTGCCAGCAGCCAGGACAGCTACAATGAGCAGTTCTTC.

CDR3 bases: TGTGCCATCAGTGGTCCGGGGGCCTCACCCCTCCACTTT. Residues: CAISGPGASPLHF. The chain combines TRBV10-3 with TRBJ1-6; D might be TRBD1 (6 bases). Trimming removed 4 bases at V and 10 bases at J, with 11 bases between. In germline, CDR1 is ENHRY, CDR2 SYGVKD. The CDR3 length is 13 residues.

A single count supports this clone. The chain recombines TRBV5-1 with TRBJ1-2; 7 nucleotides agree with TRBD1. Per germline, CDR1 SGHRS and CDR2 YFSETQ. The trim removed 3 bases at V and 2 bases at J, leaving 10 bases unmatched. The CDR3 totals 16 residues. As DNA, the CDR3 is TGCGCCAGCAGCTCCCCGGGGGGACAGAGGAACTATGGCTACACCTTC. The encoded protein is CASSSPGGQRNYGYTF.

CDR3 DNA sequence: TGCGCCAGCAGCACCTTACCGGGACTAGCGGGAGGAGGCTCCTACGAGCAGTACTTC. Its protein is CASSTLPGLAGGGSYEQYF. This rearrangement joins TRBV5-1 to TRBJ2-7, with 15 positions matching TRBD2. With V trimmed by 4 bases and J by 0 bases, 11 bases remained unmatched. This CDR3 comprises 19 residues. Germline V gives CDR1 SGHRS, CDR2 YFSETQ. The variable domain in full, completed from reference TRBV5-1 and TRBJ2-7, reads KAGVTQTPRYLIKTRGQQVTLSCSPISGHRSVSWYQQTPGQGLQFLFEYFSETQRNKGNFPGRFSGRQFSNSRSEMNVSTLELGDSALYLCASSTLPGLAGGGSYEQYFGPGTRLTVT.

The chain has TRBV7-9 and TRBJ1-4; TRBD1 matches at 8 bases. The V gene's germline CDR1 is SEHNR and CDR2 FQNEAQ (reference sequence). V was pared by 3 bases and J by 8 bases, with 2 bases of the junction left unmatched. The CDR3 length is 13 residues. The CDR3 loop reads CASSFTGGEKLFF. CDR3 DNA: TGTGCCAGCAGCTTCACAGGGGGGGAAAAACTGTTTTTT.

The V call is TRBV3-1 (or the pseudogene TRBV3-2), the J call TRBJ2-3, with D perhaps matching TRBD1 (5 bases). The CDR3 sequence is 16 residues long. CDR1 and CDR2 (germline): LGHDT, YNNKEL (reference sequence). V gave up 0 bases and J gave up 3 bases, with 13 bases separating them. CDR3 region: CASSQDPVQGTDTQYF. Written as DNA, the CDR3 is TGTGCCAGCAGCCAAGACCCGGTCCAGGGAACAGATACGCAGTATTTT.

The rearrangement links TRBV9 to TRBJ2-1; no clear D gene. CDR3 size: 15 residues. V shed 4 bases and J shed 0 bases, with 11 bases lying between them. Germline V gene data show CDR1 as SGDLS and CDR2 as YYNGEE. The CDR3 loop reads CASSIRSSSYNEQFF. CDR3 in DNA: TGTGCCAGCAGCATCCGTAGTAGCTCCTACAATGAGCAGTTCTTC.

The genes are TRBV12-3 or TRBV12-4 and TRBJ1-2, with D unclear. Trimming removed 2 bases at V and 4 bases at J, with 8 bases between. The CDR3 extends over 13 amino acids. CDR3 amino acids: CASSLKGTYGYTF. CDR3 in DNA: TGTGCCAGCAGTTTAAAGGGTACCTATGGCTACACCTTC.

This CDR3 is CASSRLRVSYNEQFF. The CDR3 DNA reads TGTGCCAGCAGCCGACTGCGGGTATCCTACAATGAGCAGTTCTTC. The chain uses TRBV11-2 and TRBJ2-1; D perhaps matches TRBD2 (5 bases). The ends were cut back, 5 bases at V and 1 base at J, with 12 bases in the middle. This CDR3 is 15 amino acids long. The germline gives CDR1 SGHAT, CDR2 FQNNGV.

The chain links TRBV28 to TRBJ1-2, with 8 bases that match TRBD1. There are 17 residues in the CDR3. V was pared by 5 bases and J by 7 bases, with 18 bases of the junction left unmatched. Germline values: CDR1 MDHEN, CDR2 SYDVKM. The CDR3 here is CASSPNGLPGGKIGYTF. Written as DNA, the CDR3 is TGTGCCAGCAGTCCTAATGGTCTGCCAGGGGGCAAGATTGGCTACACCTTC.

The rearrangement links TRBV11-2 to TRBJ2-7; D tentatively fits TRBD1 or TRBD2 (5 bases each). V was trimmed by 1 base and J by 0 bases, leaving 19 bases between them. The CDR3 sequence is 18 residues long. CDR1 and CDR2 from the germline V gene are SGHAT and FQNNGV. This CDR3 reads CASSLVVLGPEDSYEQYF. DNA of the CDR3: TGTGCCAGCAGCTTAGTTGTCTTGGGGCCGGAGGACTCCTACGAGCAGTACTTC. Combining the CDR3 with reference TRBV11-2 and TRBJ2-7 gives the whole variable domain EAGVAQSPRYKIIEKRQSVAFWCNPISGHATLYWYQQILGQGPKLLIQFQNNGVVDDSQLPKDRFSAERLKGVDSTLKIQPAKLEDSAVYLCASSLVVLGPEDSYEQYFGPGTRLTVT.

A few counts support this clone. The V call is TRBV5-5, the J call TRBJ1-5; D might be TRBD1 (5 bases). V lost 1 base to trimming and J lost 4 bases, with 12 bases between them. The CDR3 extends over 15 amino acids. From germline, CDR1 is SGHKS and CDR2 YYEKEE (reference sequence). The CDR3 loop reads CASSLFGGANQPQHF. The DNA for the CDR3 is TGTGCCAGCAGCTTGTTCGGCGGGGCTAATCAGCCCCAGCATTTT.

This chain links TRBV16 with TRBJ1-2, with D possibly TRBD1 on 6 matching bases. Germline loops: CDR1 KGHSY, CDR2 FQNENV. CDR3 length: 14 residues. The V gene lost 4 bases and the J gene lost 4 bases, with 13 bases spanning the gap. CDR3 DNA: TGTGCCAGCAGCCCCAGGGGCCCCCTCTATGGCTACACCTTC. The encoded protein is CASSPRGPLYGYTF.

This chain uses TRBV6-5 with TRBJ1-6, with 8 bases identical to TRBD1. Germline V gives CDR1 MNHEY, CDR2 SVGAGI. The trim removed 6 bases at V and 6 bases at J, leaving 4 bases unmatched. CDR3 length: 14 amino acids. The CDR3 is CASSRQGINSPLHF. The CDR3 nucleotides read TGTGCCAGCAGCAGACAGGGGATTAATTCACCCCTCCACTTT.

The rearrangement uses TRBV28 and TRBJ1-1; D may be TRBD1 (6 bases). The CDR3 is made up of 15 amino acids. Trimming removed 7 bases at V and 1 base at J, with 16 bases between. The germline V gene encodes CDR1 MDHEN and CDR2 SYDVKM. CDR3 bases: TGTGCCAGCACCCCTGGGGGGGCCGGGAACACTGAAGCTTTCTTT. As protein: CASTPGGAGNTEAFF.

The J gene is TRBJ1-3, the V gene TRBV30; D is unresolved. The CDR3 is 12 residues long. Trimming left V 3 bases short and J 1 base short, with 4 bases between. From germline, CDR1 is GTSNPN and CDR2 SVGIG (reference sequence). The CDR3 here is CAWRGSGNTIYF. The CDR3, as DNA: TGTGCCTGGAGGGGGTCTGGAAACACCATATATTTT. Combining the CDR3 with reference TRBV30 and TRBJ1-3 gives the whole variable domain SQTIHQWPATLVQPVGSPLSLECTVEGTSNPNLYWYRQAAGRGLQLLFYSVGIGQISSEVPQNLSASRPQDRQFILSSKKLLLSDSGFYLCAWRGSGNTIYFGEGSWLTVV.

V gene TRBV28 combines with J gene TRBJ1-1, with 7 bases matching TRBD1. The CDR3 has 15 residues. The junction had 6 bases not matched to a gene; V was cut back by 3 bases and J by 2 bases. CDR1 is MDHEN and CDR2 is SYDVKM in the germline V gene. The CDR3 coding sequence is TGTGCCAGCAGTTTTCTTGACAGGGATAACACTGAAGCTTTCTTT. Protein: CASSFLDRDNTEAFF.

The chain has TRBV19 and TRBJ2-5, with D possibly called TRBD1 or TRBD2 (5 bases each). Germline values: CDR1 LNHDA, CDR2 SQIVND (reference sequence). The CDR3 loop spans 14 amino acids. V was cut by 4 bases and J by 2 bases, with 11 bases left in between. The chain's CDR3 is CASSRGRVQETQYF. The CDR3, as DNA: TGTGCCAGTAGTAGGGGACGGGTACAAGAGACCCAGTACTTC.

The rearrangement joins TRBV20-1 to TRBJ1-6; D unresolved. This CDR3 is built from 15 residues. V lost 3 bases, J lost 4 bases, and 13 bases lay in between. Germline V gene data show CDR1 as DFQATT and CDR2 as SNEGSKA (reference sequence). CDR3 coding DNA: TGCAGTGCTAGTCGGAACGAAGCATATAATTCACCCCTCCACTTT. Translation: CSASRNEAYNSPLHF.

The chain combines TRBV5-1 with TRBJ2-1, with TRBD2 identical over 13 bases. Looked up from germline, CDR1 is SGHRS and CDR2 is YFSETQ. The CDR3 has 15 amino acids. Trimming at V came to 2 bases and at J to 7 bases, leaving 3 bases not matched to a gene. The CDR3 DNA reads as TGCGCCAGCAGCTTCACGGGACTAGCGGGAAATGAGCAGTTCTTC. Residues: CASSFTGLAGNEQFF. Looking up the rest from reference TRBV5-1 and TRBJ2-1 gives the full variable domain: KAGVTQTPRYLIKTRGQQVTLSCSPISGHRSVSWYQQTPGQGLQFLFEYFSETQRNKGNFPGRFSGRQFSNSRSEMNVSTLELGDSALYLCASSFTGLAGNEQFFGPGTRLTVL.

The genes are TRBV27 and TRBJ2-3, with 7 bases aligning to TRBD2. Looked up from germline, CDR1 is MNHEY and CDR2 is SMNVEV (reference sequence). The trim removed 3 bases at V and 4 bases at J, leaving 16 bases unmatched. The CDR3 runs 18 residues. The CDR3 sequence: CASSFRSLGGRVADTQYF. The CDR3 DNA is TGTGCCAGCAGTTTCCGTAGCCTCGGCGGGAGAGTCGCAGATACGCAGTATTTT.

The CDR3 bases are TGTGCCAGCAGCTCACCGGGACACAAACGCTCCTACGAGCAGTACTTC. This sequence encodes CASSSPGHKRSYEQYF. The rearrangement links TRBV7-2 to TRBJ2-7, with a tentative D call TRBD1 (6 bases). Trimming left V 4 bases short and J 0 bases short, with 16 bases between. The CDR3 covers 16 residues. CDR1 and CDR2 (germline): SGHTA, FQGNSA.

The chain joins TRBV5-1 to TRBJ2-2, with D possibly being TRBD2 (5 bases). The CDR3 covers 17 residues. V lost 2 bases and J 1 base, leaving 15 bases between the germline ends. Germline loops: CDR1 SGHRS, CDR2 YFSETQ. CDR3 residues: CASSFLLVQRNTGELFF. CDR3 in DNA: TGCGCCAGCAGCTTCCTACTAGTTCAAAGGAACACCGGGGAGCTGTTTTTT.

The chain has TRBV7-9 and TRBJ2-3, with D tentatively TRBD1 or TRBD2 (5 bases each). The length of the CDR3 is 15 residues. Per the germline V gene, CDR1 is SEHNR and CDR2 is FQNEAQ (reference sequence). Trimming took 4 bases from V and 4 from J, leaving 15 bases between them. The CDR3 DNA is TGTGCCAGCAGCTCGGGACCAACTGGGGCAGATACGCAGTATTTT. Translated, it gives CASSSGPTGADTQYF.

The chain's CDR3 is CSARAGTWAFF. The CDR3 DNA reads as TGCAGTGCTAGAGCGGGGACCTGGGCTTTCTTT. The chain links TRBV20-1 to TRBJ1-1; D is perhaps TRBD1 (5 bases). The germline V and J ends were trimmed by 1 base and 11 bases, with 11 bases remaining between them. Germline V gene sequence: CDR1 DFQATT, CDR2 SNEGSKA (reference sequence). The CDR3 contains 11 residues.

V gene TRBV19 combines with J gene TRBJ2-1, with 10 bases lining up with TRBD2. Germline trimming cut 4 bases from V and 7 bases from J; bases unmatched to any gene: 7. Germline V gene lookup returns CDR1 LNHDA and CDR2 SQIVND (reference sequence). There are 15 residues in the CDR3. In DNA form, the CDR3 reads TGTGCCAGTAGTACCAGACTAGCGGGCTCAAATGAGCAGTTCTTC. It is translated as CASSTRLAGSNEQFF.